A single sample gave rise to the 12 T cell receptor beta chains below, sequenced in a study of cytomegalovirus exposure and HLA in healthy donors (dated by TCRdb to 2017 to 2019). The library was made by the immunoSEQ multiplex PCR assay. For the multiplex PCR, a mixture combining 60 forward primers for TCR Vbeta segments and 13 reverse primers for TCR Jbeta segments was used. TCRdb provides this immuneACCESS table in a form limited to in-frame rearrangements. Some clones are lacking; in checked studies, under half of them reflect an unresolved V gene, and why the rest are absent is not known. In all, the sample holds about 140,000 clones, and more than 70% of those were seen once. The ten largest clones represent around 2.4% of the sample. Specimen: PBMCs. The receptors were sampled from a man aged 50 or older in good health and CMV-seronegative.

Here the CDR3 DNA reads TGTGCCAGCAGCTTAGAGCAGACTATGAACACTGAAGCTTTCTTT. Encoded protein: CASSLEQTMNTEAFF. The chain recombines TRBV11-2 with TRBJ1-1; the D is unclear. V lost 0 bases to trimming and J lost 0 bases, with 8 bases between them. Germline values: CDR1 SGHAT, CDR2 FQNNGV. The CDR3 consists of 15 residues.

The genes are TRBV11-3 and TRBJ1-4; D ambiguous. V was shortened by 2 bases and J by 6 bases, with 10 bases between the two germline ends. The germline V gene has CDR1 SGHNT and CDR2 YENEEA. The CDR3 has 14 amino acids. CDR3 region: CASSLRARDEKLFF. CDR3 coding DNA: TGTGCCAGCAGCTTACGGGCGAGGGATGAAAAACTGTTTTTT.

The chain is built from TRBV6-6 and TRBJ2-7; D gene ambiguous. Germline CDR1 MNHNY, CDR2 SVGAGI (reference sequence). V was cut by 6 bases and J by 4 bases, with 10 bases left in between. The CDR3 is made up of 12 amino acids. The CDR3 is CASSPGDYEQYF. As DNA, the CDR3 is TGTGCCAGCAGCCCGGGTGATTACGAGCAGTACTTC.

V and J are TRBV6-1 and TRBJ1-2, with 7 bases identical to TRBD1. Germline V gene lookup returns CDR1 MNHNS and CDR2 SASEGT. J lost 8 bases, V lost 1 base, and 7 bases had no gene match. The CDR3 is 14 residues long. This chain's CDR3 is CASSEGNTGEGYTF. For the CDR3, the DNA is TGTGCCAGCAGTGAAGGTAACACAGGGGAAGGCTACACCTTC.

CDR3 bases: TGTGCCAGTAGTACCGGACTAGCGACCTACAATGAGCAGTTCTTC. Its protein is CASSTGLATYNEQFF. This rearrangement joins TRBV19 to TRBJ2-1; 9 positions agree with TRBD2. The V gene's germline CDR1 is LNHDA and CDR2 SQIVND (reference sequence). The CDR3 is made up of 15 amino acids. Trimming cost V 4 bases and J 2 bases; bases outside gene matches: 3.

This chain connects TRBV9 to TRBJ2-1, with 13 bases identical to TRBD2. The trim removed 6 bases at V and 3 bases at J, leaving 24 bases unmatched. Germline CDR1 is SGDLS and CDR2 is YYNGEE. CDR3 length equals 22 residues. This chain's CDR3 is CASKGGRGPPTSGGLNYNEQFF. CDR3 DNA sequence: TGTGCCAGCAAAGGAGGACGGGGCCCACCGACTAGCGGGGGGCTCAACTACAATGAGCAGTTCTTC.

This chain connects TRBV4-1 to TRBJ2-3, with 9 bases matching TRBD2. The germline V gene encodes CDR1 MGHRA and CDR2 YSYEKL. Losses at the gene ends were 0 bases for V and 3 bases for J; bases not matched to a gene: 4. This CDR3 is built from 16 residues. CDR3 sequence: CASSQDPAGGTDTQYF. The CDR3 DNA is TGCGCCAGCAGCCAAGACCCGGCGGGGGGGACAGATACGCAGTATTTT.

The V gene is TRBV7-6, the J gene TRBJ1-4; the match to TRBD1 covers 7 bases. CDR1 and CDR2 (germline): SGHVS, FNYEAQ. The CDR3 totals 17 residues. The V gene end was trimmed by 5 bases and the J gene end by 7 bases; junction bases not matched to a gene: 16. The CDR3 DNA follows: TGTGCCAGCAGCCGCGACAGGGTTGTTGGTTCGTCTGAAAAACTGTTTTTT. It encodes CASSRDRVVGSSEKLFF.

The chain links TRBV5-6 to TRBJ1-5; D is perhaps TRBD1 (6 bases). The CDR3 has 15 amino acids. V was pared by 5 bases and J by 0 bases, with 12 bases between. CDR1 SGHDT and CDR2 YYEEEE come from the germline V gene. The CDR3 DNA reads as TGTGCCAGCAGTTTAGGGGGATATAGCAATCAGCCCCAGCATTTT. Translated, it gives CASSLGGYSNQPQHF. Drawing the rest from reference TRBV5-6 and TRBJ1-5, the complete variable domain is DAGVTQSPTHLIKTRGQQVTLRCSPKSGHDTVSWYQQALGQGPQFIFQYYEEEERQRGNFPDRFSGHQFPNYSSELNVNALLLGDSALYLCASSLGGYSNQPQHFGDGTRLSIL.

As for this clone: Relative to the germline gene, one junction end is altered; a read error may explain this. The chain links TRBV27 to TRBJ2-1; 9 bases agree with TRBD1. Germline V gene sequence: CDR1 MNHEY, CDR2 SMNVEV (reference sequence). The CDR3 length is 14 residues. CDR3 coding DNA: TGTGCCAGCAGTATATCCGGGACAGGGAATGAGCAGTTCTTC. Its protein is CASSISGTGNEQFF.

The gene calls are TRBV7-8 and TRBJ1-1; D is undetermined. The CDR3 has 15 amino acids. The germline V gene has CDR1 SGHVS and CDR2 FQNEAQ. V gave up 2 bases and J gave up 0 bases, with 10 bases separating them. The CDR3 reads CASSLTTLMNTEAFF. The CDR3 DNA reads TGTGCCAGCAGCTTAACGACACTCATGAACACTGAAGCTTTCTTT.

The chain uses TRBV18 and TRBJ2-7, with D tentatively TRBD1 (5 bases). This CDR3 has 15 residues. Germline-derived CDR1 and CDR2 are KGHSH and LQKENI. Deletions cut 0 bases from V and 4 bases from J, with 13 bases between. Written as DNA, the CDR3 is TGTGCCAGCTCACCACCATCGCAGGGATCTTACGAGCAGTACTTC. Protein product: CASSPPSQGSYEQYF.